The following is a TCR beta chain sequence with its context. The antigen is unknown. A junction end diverges from the germline sequence, so it may reflect a read error. This specimen comes from a study of cytomegalovirus exposure and HLA in healthy donors. In the study overall: HLA-typed donors were the source of approximately 85 million unique TCRs, which an early data release held. General study findings and limits: Previous analysis showed most TCR beta V segments were productive about 90% or about 30% of the time. Later on, an analysis tied 15,000 to 20,000 TCR beta sequences to HLA alleles at 0.05 false discovery rate.

All donors participated as healthy donors of bone marrow. 13 Jbeta primers and 60 Vbeta primers were used for the PCR. TCRdb keeps only in-frame clones here, not all; method: immunoSEQ multiplex PCR. The sample carries about 190,000 clones, roughly 88% recorded once. This CDR3 contains 12 residues. The germline gives CDR1 SGHDT, CDR2 YYEEEE. Specimen: PBMCs. The chain recombines TRBV5-6 with TRBJ2-1; 7 nucleotides agree with TRBD1. This clonotype was obtained from a boy under 10 years old in good health and CMV-seronegative. The CDR3 DNA follows: TGTGCCAGCCGGCAGACAGGGCTCCAGCAAGTCTTC. It encodes CASRQTGLQQVF.